These T cell receptor beta chains were read from a single sample in a study of blood T cell repertoires in COVID-19. Measured with immunoSEQ multiplex PCR; TCRdb has only the in-frame clones, and not every one. The table records a few hundred thousand clones, approximately 93% of them present only once. The sample comprised PBMCs or T cells enriched from blood (not recorded which). These receptors were collected from a woman in her forties who had been exposed to COVID-19. CDR3s include the opening cysteine and the closing phenylalanine or tryptophan. Each record gives: D gene, clone size, J gene, V gene, CDR3 DNA, CDR3 protein. The D gene is left open where the match is weak. Size is omitted from some rows. Given values are once, few, many or a class for expanded clones.

d_call: NA; clone_size: NA; j_call: TRBJ1-2; v_call: TRBV5-1; cdr3_nt: TGCGCCAGCAGCTTAGCCACAGGGACAACTAACTATGGCTACACCTTC; cdr3_aa: CASSLATGTTNYGYTF
d_call: NA; clone_size: NA; j_call: TRBJ1-5; v_call: TRBV30; cdr3_nt: TGTGCCTGGAGTGCTGGGGGCAGGGGCAATCAGCCCCAGCATTTT; cdr3_aa: CAWSAGGRGNQPQHF
d_call: NA; clone_size: NA; j_call: TRBJ2-7; v_call: TRBV19; cdr3_nt: TGTGCCAGTAGTATCAGGGCCAACTCCTACGAGCAGTACTTC; cdr3_aa: CASSIRANSYEQYF
d_call: NA; clone_size: NA; j_call: TRBJ2-1; v_call: TRBV5-1; cdr3_nt: TGCGCCAGCAGCATCAATGATGAGCAGTTCTTC; cdr3_aa: CASSINDEQFF
d_call: TRBD1; clone_size: few; j_call: TRBJ1-2; v_call: TRBV18; cdr3_nt: TGTGCCAGCTCCCCGGGACAGGGGGCCCTAGGGAACTATGGCTACACCTTC; cdr3_aa: CASSPGQGALGNYGYTF
d_call: TRBD1; clone_size: NA; j_call: TRBJ2-7; v_call: TRBV3-1/TRBV3-2; cdr3_nt: TGTGCCAGCAGCCCGTACCGACCGGGACAGGGTGCGGGATCCTACGAGCAGTACTTC; cdr3_aa: CASSPYRPGQGAGSYEQYF
d_call: TRBD1; clone_size: NA; j_call: TRBJ1-2; v_call: TRBV5-1; cdr3_nt: TGCGCCAGCAGCTTGGAGGGACAGGGGCCACTCAGGGGCTACACCTTC; cdr3_aa: CASSLEGQGPLRGYTF
d_call: NA; clone_size: NA; j_call: TRBJ1-3; v_call: TRBV5-4; cdr3_nt: TGTGCCAGCAGCTTTATGGCCGGAAACACCATATATTTT; cdr3_aa: CASSFMAGNTIYF
d_call: NA; clone_size: once; j_call: TRBJ1-1; v_call: TRBV7-2; cdr3_nt: TGTGCCAGCAGCAAGCAGGTTAACACTGAAGCTTTCTTT; cdr3_aa: CASSKQVNTEAFF
d_call: NA; clone_size: NA; j_call: TRBJ1-5; v_call: TRBV19; cdr3_nt: TGTGCCAGTATTGGGGCATACCATCAGCCCCAGCATTTT; cdr3_aa: CASIGAYHQPQHF
d_call: NA; clone_size: NA; j_call: TRBJ2-3; v_call: TRBV24-1; cdr3_nt: TGTGCCACCAGTGATTTTAGCGGAGAGAGAACAGATACGCAGTATTTT; cdr3_aa: CATSDFSGERTDTQYF
d_call: TRBD1; clone_size: NA; j_call: TRBJ1-1; v_call: TRBV7-9; cdr3_nt: TGTGCCAGCAGCTCCGGACAGGGCAAAGTAGCTTTCTTT; cdr3_aa: CASSSGQGKVAFF
d_call: TRBD1; clone_size: NA; j_call: TRBJ2-1; v_call: TRBV2; cdr3_nt: TGTGCCAGTCGGGGGACAGGGAGTACCTACAATGAGCAGTTCTTC; cdr3_aa: CASRGTGSTYNEQFF
d_call: NA; clone_size: NA; j_call: TRBJ2-3; v_call: TRBV10-1; cdr3_nt: TGCGCCAGCGGACCTTTGGGGAGGACAGATACGCAGTATTTT; cdr3_aa: CASGPLGRTDTQYF
d_call: TRBD1; clone_size: NA; j_call: TRBJ2-7; v_call: TRBV18; cdr3_nt: TGTGCCAGCTCACCATTGATAGGACAGGGAAATGGTGAGCAGTACTTC; cdr3_aa: CASSPLIGQGNGEQYF
d_call: NA; clone_size: NA; j_call: TRBJ1-5; v_call: TRBV4-1; cdr3_nt: TGCGCCAGCAGCCAAGGGGGGCGCCGGTTTAGCAATCAGCCCCAGCATTTT; cdr3_aa: CASSQGGRRFSNQPQHF
d_call: TRBD2; clone_size: NA; j_call: TRBJ2-1; v_call: TRBV7-9; cdr3_nt: TGTGCCAGCAGGGGACTAGCCGAGTACAATGAGCAGTTCTTC; cdr3_aa: CASRGLAEYNEQFF
d_call: NA; clone_size: NA; j_call: TRBJ2-1; v_call: TRBV10-3; cdr3_nt: TGTGCCATCAGTGTCACGGGATTACCCTACAATGAGCAGTTCTTC; cdr3_aa: CAISVTGLPYNEQFF
d_call: TRBD2; clone_size: NA; j_call: TRBJ2-3; v_call: TRBV5-6; cdr3_nt: TGTGCCAGCAGCTTGATCGGCGGTGGGGGGGCAGATACGCAGTATTTT; cdr3_aa: CASSLIGGGGADTQYF
d_call: NA; clone_size: NA; j_call: TRBJ1-1; v_call: TRBV29-1; cdr3_nt: TGCAGCACGAACAGGGAATTGGACACTGAAGCTTTCTTT; cdr3_aa: CSTNRELDTEAFF